This TCR beta chain originates from a study of T-cell reconstitution after alpha-beta-depleted transplantation in children. Points from the study as a whole: At around two months after transplant, the alpha-beta T cells were reportedly derived from several hundred expanded clones that came from non-depleted graft cells. At one year after transplant, newly produced T cells mostly accounted for T-cell counts and diversity. There were some patients whose high TCRbeta diversity at day 60 came from surviving recipient T cells and thymic progenitors.

Construction of the TCRbeta library involved unique molecular identifiers. One entry per CDR3 protein results from TCRdb running MiXCR on the PCR reads. The table shows under 400,000 distinct CDR3 sequences, with roughly 25% occurring only once. The CDR3 spans 14 residues. Germline CDR1 is SGHRS and CDR2 is YFSETQ. V was pared by 4 bases and J by 7 bases, with 6 bases of the junction left unmatched. This clonotype was seen repeatedly, ten times or more. Its cognate antigen is unknown. The chain has TRBV5-1 and TRBJ2-1, with TRBD2 matching 9 bases. The material sequenced was PBMCs, mostly from graft donor cells, taken 180 days after TCRalphabeta/CD19-depleted stem cell transplant. The TCR comes from a male patient between 5 and 17 years old who had a stem cell transplant for acute lymphoblastic leukemia, so the T cells may come from the graft donor. The CDR3 here is CASSHPSGTNEQFF. The CDR3 DNA reads as TGCGCCAGCAGCCACCCTAGCGGGACAAATGAGCAGTTCTTC.